The T cell receptor beta chain described here comes from a study of blood T cell repertoires in COVID-19 (dated by TCRdb to the early 2020s). Regarding the complete study: Collaborator samples came from the United States, Italy and Spain and covered acute and convalescent phases of COVID-19. The prospective study material was composed of cDNA or gDNA derived from T cells, B-cell-depleted T cells, or PBMCs. Deeply sampled blood TCRbeta repertoires from subjects exposed to, actively infected with, or recovered from COVID-19 were included in the dataset. The repertoires were released in a freely available public database meant as a resource for research on the immune response to SARS-CoV-2. The samples were drawn from the first 160 participants of the ongoing ImmuneRACE study and from 1,254 subjects provided by 6 global collaborators. The sample metadata nearly always contained a de-identified subject ID, COVID-19 status, age in years and sex. Where available, HLA class I and class II types were obtained from metadata supplied by the sample provider rather than from assay-based typing. The full study reports these points: Clinical and demographic metadata were provided uncurated, with the amount varying by source and participant.

Of note for this clone: This receptor's antigen is unknown. Within one base of it there is no much larger clone, and no base qualities were kept.

At one collaborating source in Seattle, patients were enrolled during active infection and were followed longitudinally through the course of disease. Collaborating institutions collected whole blood in K2EDTA tubes following their own protocols. For TCRbeta analysis, collaborator samples were shipped as frozen whole blood, as isolated PBMCs, or as DNA extracted from either sample type. V is cut by 2 bases and J by 2 bases, and the space between the germline ends is 7 bases. From cysteine to phenylalanine, the CDR3 is 13 amino acids long. The sequence is cut down to CDR3 DNA, 39 bases in frame from base 1. CDR1 and CDR2 were assigned from the germline V gene (reference sequence) as SGHNT and YYREEE. TCRbeta CDR3 regions were amplified from genomic DNA by means of the immunoSEQ Assay, a bias-controlled multiplex PCR. The authors' analysis ran thus. Nucleated cell counts per sample were estimated from amplification of reference gene primers within the assay. To quantify the absolute abundance of each unique TCRbeta CDR3 rearrangement, sequence reads were collapsed and filtered. For each sample, productive Simpson clonality was calculated by taking the square root of Simpson's diversity index across productive rearrangements. Entries here come from immuneACCESS through TCRdb and include only in-frame sequences with V and J called. Some clones fail to appear in such tables; in the studies checked, an unresolved V gene covers under half of the shortfall, and the cause of the remainder is unknown. V, J and clone size are those of that table, while D and trimming were read from the DNA. In all, the sample holds some 200,000 clones, and about 87% of those were seen once. The ten top clones hold roughly an eighth of the sample.

The origin of this receptor is a woman between 70 and 85 years old with COVID-19, enrolled during active disease. The sequenced material came from peripheral blood. The chain uses TRBV5-4 and TRBJ1-2, with the D gene uncertain. The CDR3 protein: CASSFYPNYGYTF. The DNA sequence reads TGTGCCAGCAGCTTCTACCCAAACTATGGCTACACCTTC.